Reported below is one T cell receptor (beta chain). These data originate in a study of T cells in Graves' hyperthyroidism and ophthalmopathy. This CDR3 region has 14 residues. The germline V gene encodes CDR1 SQVTM and CDR2 ANQGSEA. V gave up 7 bases and J gave up 1 base, with 16 bases separating them. RNA transcripts were the template for amplifying TCR beta CDR3 regions. During a first-round RT-PCR of the TCR CDR3, the HTBI primer set was used. TCRdb called the multiplex PCR reads again in MiXCR, with one record for every CDR3 protein. The sample yields about 600,000 distinct CDR3 sequences, more than 15% seen once.

Sequencing was done on a sample of blood. This chain uses TRBV29-1 with TRBJ2-5; D perhaps matches TRBD1 (5 bases). The sequence was obtained from a woman aged 40 to 50 with Graves' ophthalmopathy. The CDR3 sequence is CSALWQGIQETQYF. Here the CDR3 DNA reads TGCAGCGCCCTATGGCAGGGCATCCAAGAGACCCAGTACTTC.